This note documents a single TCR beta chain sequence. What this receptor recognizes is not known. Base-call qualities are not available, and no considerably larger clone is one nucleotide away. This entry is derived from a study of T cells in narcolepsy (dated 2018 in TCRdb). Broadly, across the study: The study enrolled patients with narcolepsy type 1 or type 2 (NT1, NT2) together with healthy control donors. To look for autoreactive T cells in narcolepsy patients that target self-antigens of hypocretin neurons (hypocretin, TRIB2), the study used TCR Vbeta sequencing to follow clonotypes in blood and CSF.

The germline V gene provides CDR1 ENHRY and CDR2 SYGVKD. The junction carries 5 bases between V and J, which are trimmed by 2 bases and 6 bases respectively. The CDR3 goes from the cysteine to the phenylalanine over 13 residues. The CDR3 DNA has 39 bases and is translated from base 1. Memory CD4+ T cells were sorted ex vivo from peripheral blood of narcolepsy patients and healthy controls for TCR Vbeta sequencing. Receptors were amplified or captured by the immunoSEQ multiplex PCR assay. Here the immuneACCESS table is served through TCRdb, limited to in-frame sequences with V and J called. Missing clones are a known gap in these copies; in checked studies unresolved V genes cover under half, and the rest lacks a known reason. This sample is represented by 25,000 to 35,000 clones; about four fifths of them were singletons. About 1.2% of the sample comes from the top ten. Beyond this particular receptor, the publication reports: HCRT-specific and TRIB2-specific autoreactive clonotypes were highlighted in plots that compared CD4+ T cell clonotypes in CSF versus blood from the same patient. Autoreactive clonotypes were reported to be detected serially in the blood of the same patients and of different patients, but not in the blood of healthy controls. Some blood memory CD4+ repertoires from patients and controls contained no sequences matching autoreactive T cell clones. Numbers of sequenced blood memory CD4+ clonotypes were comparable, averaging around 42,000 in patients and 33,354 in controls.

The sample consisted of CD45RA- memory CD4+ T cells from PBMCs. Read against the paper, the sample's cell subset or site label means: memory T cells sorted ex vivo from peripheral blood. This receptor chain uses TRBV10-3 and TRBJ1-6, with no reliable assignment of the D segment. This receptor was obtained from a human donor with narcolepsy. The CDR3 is CAISETFNSPLHF. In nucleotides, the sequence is TGTGCCATCAGTGAGACCTTTAATTCACCCCTCCACTTT.